A selection of T cell receptor beta chains follows, all from one sample in a study of T cell responses to AZD1222 COVID-19 vaccine. Sequenced by immunoSEQ multiplex PCR; TCRdb stores in-frame clones only, minus some. The sample consists of about 180,000 clones, about nine tenths of them appearing once. Specimen: peripheral blood, collected on day 0 of AZD1222 vaccination. The origin of the receptors is an adult in good health. The CDR3 runs from the conserved cysteine through the conserved F or W. Fields, in order: clone size, V gene, D gene, J gene, CDR3 protein, CDR3 DNA. D genes are given only for firm matches. Clone size is given for some rows only: seen once, a few or many times, or a class if the clone is expanded.

-,TRBV5-1,-,TRBJ1-6,CASSADAFNSPLHF,TGCGCCAGCAGCGCCGACGCCTTTAATTCACCCCTCCACTTT
few,TRBV25-1,-,TRBJ2-7,CASSPYRAPYEQYF,TGTGCCAGCAGTCCTTACAGGGCCCCCTACGAGCAGTACTTC
-,TRBV12-3/TRBV12-4,-,TRBJ2-7,CASSLRGEVEQYF,TGTGCCAGCAGTTTACGGGGCGAGGTCGAGCAGTACTTC
once,TRBV15,-,TRBJ1-2,CATGVGQGVRGYTF,TGTGCCACCGGGGTAGGGCAGGGAGTAAGGGGCTACACCTTC
-,TRBV2,-,TRBJ1-5,CASSWDIYSNQPQHF,TGTGCCAGCAGTTGGGACATCTATAGCAATCAGCCCCAGCATTTT
-,TRBV28,-,TRBJ2-7,CASSPTVTGRREQYF,TGTGCCAGCAGTCCGACGGTCACAGGGAGGCGCGAGCAGTACTTC
-,TRBV4-1,-,TRBJ2-3,CASSQVPGTDTQYF,TGCGCCAGCAGCCAAGTCCCAGGCACAGATACGCAGTATTTT
-,TRBV28,TRBD1,TRBJ1-5,CASRRTGDSNQPQHF,TGTGCCAGCAGGCGGACAGGAGATAGCAATCAGCCCCAGCATTTT
-,TRBV3-1/TRBV3-2,-,TRBJ2-1,CASSLRFMGRTNNEQFF,TGTGCCAGCAGCCTGAGGTTTATGGGGCGGACAAACAATGAGCAGTTCTTC
-,TRBV7-2,TRBD1,TRBJ1-2,CASSPNQGASYGYTF,TGTGCCAGCAGCCCAAACCAGGGGGCTAGCTATGGCTACACCTTC
-,TRBV19,-,TRBJ1-1,CASSTTEIEAFF,TGTGCCAGTAGTACCACAGAGATTGAAGCTTTCTTT
-,TRBV19,TRBD2,TRBJ2-4,CASSTGLAGGRRYIQYF,TGTGCCAGTAGTACGGGACTAGCGGGAGGGAGGAGGTACATTCAGTACTTC
-,TRBV7-9,TRBD1,TRBJ1-2,CASSAGQGNYGYTF,TGTGCCAGCAGCGCGGGACAGGGGAACTATGGCTACACCTTC
-,TRBV5-4,TRBD2,TRBJ2-1,CAPHRMGGPHNEQFF,TGTGCCCCCCATCGGATGGGAGGGCCCCACAATGAGCAGTTCTTC
-,TRBV29-1,TRBD2,TRBJ2-1,CSVPGLAGVNEQFF,TGCAGCGTCCCCGGACTAGCGGGAGTCAATGAGCAGTTCTTC
-,TRBV3-1/TRBV3-2,-,TRBJ2-1,CASSQVSTAEQFF,TGTGCCAGCAGCCAAGTTAGCACAGCTGAGCAGTTCTTC
once,TRBV27,-,TRBJ2-3,CASSRRVAGGIGDTQYF,TGTGCCAGCAGCCGAAGGGTGGCTGGCGGTATCGGAGATACGCAGTATTTT
-,TRBV10-3,-,TRBJ2-3,CAISGRDTDTQYF,TGTGCCATCAGTGGGCGGGACACAGATACGCAGTATTTT
-,TRBV27,-,TRBJ2-3,CASSLDEWWAGARTDTQYF,TGTGCCAGCAGTTTAGATGAATGGTGGGCTGGGGCCCGCACAGATACGCAGTATTTT
-,TRBV2,-,TRBJ1-1,CASRTSGRINTEAFF,TGTGCCAGCAGGACCTCCGGAAGAATTAACACTGAAGCTTTCTTT
-,TRBV27,TRBD2,TRBJ2-7,CASSDSGSTYEQYF,TGTGCCAGCAGCGATAGCGGGAGTACCTACGAGCAGTACTTC
-,TRBV18,-,TRBJ1-2,CASSQGQELYGYTF,TGTGCCAGCTCACAGGGCCAGGAGCTTTATGGCTACACCTTC
-,TRBV7-3,TRBD1,TRBJ2-3,CASSLQGAQGTDTQYF,TGTGCCAGCAGCTTACAGGGGGCGCAGGGCACAGATACGCAGTATTTT
once,TRBV27,-,TRBJ2-3,CASSYRSPLITDTQYF,TGTGCCAGCAGTTACAGGTCCCCCCTCATCACAGATACGCAGTATTTT
-,TRBV2,TRBD2,TRBJ2-3,CASSVLGGSPPDTQYF,TGTGCCAGCAGTGTCCTCGGGGGGTCCCCACCAGATACGCAGTATTTT
-,TRBV5-1,TRBD1,TRBJ1-2,CASSPDRAHLDGYTF,TGCGCCAGCAGCCCGGACAGGGCCCACTTGGATGGCTACACCTTC